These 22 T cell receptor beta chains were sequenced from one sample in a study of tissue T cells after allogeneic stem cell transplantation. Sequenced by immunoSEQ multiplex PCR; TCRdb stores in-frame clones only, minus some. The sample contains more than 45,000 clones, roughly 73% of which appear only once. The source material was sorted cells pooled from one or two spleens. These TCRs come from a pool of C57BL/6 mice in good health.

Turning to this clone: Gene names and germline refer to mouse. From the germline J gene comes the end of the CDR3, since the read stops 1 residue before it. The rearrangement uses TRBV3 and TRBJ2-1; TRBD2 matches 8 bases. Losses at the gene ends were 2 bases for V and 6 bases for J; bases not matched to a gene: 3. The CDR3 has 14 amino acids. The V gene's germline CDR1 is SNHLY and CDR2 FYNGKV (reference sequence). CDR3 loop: CASSLFLGGAEQFF. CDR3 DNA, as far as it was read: TGTGCCAGCAGCTTATTCCTGGGGGGTGCTGAGCAGTTC. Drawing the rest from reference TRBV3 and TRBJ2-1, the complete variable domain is GPKVLQIPSHQIIDMGQMVTLNCDPVSNHLYFYWYKQILGQQMEFLVNFYNGKVMEKSKLFKDQFSVERPDGSYFTLKIQPTALEDSAVYFCASSLFLGGAEQFFGPGTRLTVL.

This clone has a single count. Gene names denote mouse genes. The CDR3 sequence: CASSLGQGAGNTLYF. The CDR3 bases that were read are TGTGCCAGCAGCTTGGGACAGGGGGCTGGAAATACGCTCTAT. The gene calls are TRBV3 and TRBJ1-3; the match to TRBD1 covers 11 bases. The DNA ends 1 residue before the CDR3 does, and the rest of the CDR3 is filled in from the germline J gene. The germline V gene has CDR1 SNHLY and CDR2 FYNGKV (reference sequence). V shed 3 bases, J shed 2 bases, and the junction held 0 bases outside the gene matches. CDR3 length equals 15 residues.

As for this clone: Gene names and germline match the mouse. CDR3 DNA (partial): TGTGCCAGCAGTGATGGGGTCTGGGGTGCAGAAACGCTGTAT. Translating gives CASSDGVWGAETLY. The CDR3, in full, reads CASSDGVWGAETLYF. The genes are TRBV13-1 and TRBJ2-3; D may be TRBD2 (5 bases). The read terminates 1 residue ahead of where the CDR3 ends, so the germline J gene completes it. The germline V gene encodes CDR1 NSHNY and CDR2 SYGAGN. The CDR3 is 15 amino acids. Trimming pared 0 bases from V and 1 base from J, leaving 9 bases between.

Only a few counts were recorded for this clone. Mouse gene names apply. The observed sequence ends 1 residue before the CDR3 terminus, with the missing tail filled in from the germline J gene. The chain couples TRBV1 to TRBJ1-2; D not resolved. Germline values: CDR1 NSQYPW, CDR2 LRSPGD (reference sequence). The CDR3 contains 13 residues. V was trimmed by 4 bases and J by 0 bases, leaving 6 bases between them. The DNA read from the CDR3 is TGCACCTGCAGTGGACAAGCAAACTCCGACTACACC. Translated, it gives CTCSGQANSDYT. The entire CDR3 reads CTCSGQANSDYTF.

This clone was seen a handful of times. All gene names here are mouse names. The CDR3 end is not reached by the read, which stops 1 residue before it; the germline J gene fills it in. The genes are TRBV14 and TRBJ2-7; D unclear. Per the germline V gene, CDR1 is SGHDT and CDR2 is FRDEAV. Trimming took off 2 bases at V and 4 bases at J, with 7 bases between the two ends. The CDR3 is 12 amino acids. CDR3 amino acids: CASSLGDYEQYF. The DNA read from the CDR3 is TGTGCCAGCAGTTTAGGAGATTATGAACAGTAC.

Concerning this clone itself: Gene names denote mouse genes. The CDR3 sequence is CASSPGLGGSETLYF. CDR3 DNA (partial): TGTGCCAGCTCACCTGGACTGGGGGGTTCAGAAACGCTGTAT. The chain couples TRBV12-2 to TRBJ2-3; 11 nucleotides agree with TRBD2. The CDR3 extends 1 residue past the end of the read, so its final part is completed from the germline J gene. V lost 4 bases to trimming and J lost 4 bases; unmatched junction nucleotides: 6. Germline CDR1 is SGHLS and CDR2 is HYDKME. CDR3 length equals 15 residues.

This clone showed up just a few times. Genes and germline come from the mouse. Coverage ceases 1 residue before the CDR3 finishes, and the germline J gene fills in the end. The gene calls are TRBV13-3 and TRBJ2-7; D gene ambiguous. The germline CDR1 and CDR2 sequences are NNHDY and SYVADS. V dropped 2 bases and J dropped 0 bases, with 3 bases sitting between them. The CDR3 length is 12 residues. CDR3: CASSEPSYEQYF. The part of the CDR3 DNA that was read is TGTGCCAGCAGTGAACCCTCCTATGAACAGTAC.

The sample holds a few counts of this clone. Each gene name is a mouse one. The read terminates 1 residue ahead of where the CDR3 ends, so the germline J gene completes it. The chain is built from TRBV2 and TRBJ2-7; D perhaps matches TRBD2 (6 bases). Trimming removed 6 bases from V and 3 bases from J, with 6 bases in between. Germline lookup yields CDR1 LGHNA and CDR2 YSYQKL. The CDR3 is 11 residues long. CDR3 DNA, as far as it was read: TGTGCCAGCAGACTGGGCTATGAACAGTAC. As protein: CASRLGYEQY. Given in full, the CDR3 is CASRLGYEQYF.

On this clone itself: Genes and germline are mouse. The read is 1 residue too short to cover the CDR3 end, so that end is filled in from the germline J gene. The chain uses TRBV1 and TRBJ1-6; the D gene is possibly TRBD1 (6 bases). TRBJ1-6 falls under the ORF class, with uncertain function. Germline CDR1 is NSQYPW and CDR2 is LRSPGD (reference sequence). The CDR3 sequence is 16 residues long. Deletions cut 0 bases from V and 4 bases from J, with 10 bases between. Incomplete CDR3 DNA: TGCACCTGCAGTGCAGACAGGGGCCCTTATAATTCGCCCCTCTAC. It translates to CTCSADRGPYNSPLY. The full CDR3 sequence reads CTCSADRGPYNSPLYF.

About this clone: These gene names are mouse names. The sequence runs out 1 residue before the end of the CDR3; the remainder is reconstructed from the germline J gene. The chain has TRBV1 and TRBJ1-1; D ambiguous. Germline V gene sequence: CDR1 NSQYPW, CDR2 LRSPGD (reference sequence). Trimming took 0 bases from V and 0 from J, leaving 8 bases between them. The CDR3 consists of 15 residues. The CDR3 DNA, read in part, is TGCACCTGCAGTGCAGAGGCCAGTGCAAACACAGAAGTCTTC. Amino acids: CTCSAEASANTEVF. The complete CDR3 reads CTCSAEASANTEVFF.

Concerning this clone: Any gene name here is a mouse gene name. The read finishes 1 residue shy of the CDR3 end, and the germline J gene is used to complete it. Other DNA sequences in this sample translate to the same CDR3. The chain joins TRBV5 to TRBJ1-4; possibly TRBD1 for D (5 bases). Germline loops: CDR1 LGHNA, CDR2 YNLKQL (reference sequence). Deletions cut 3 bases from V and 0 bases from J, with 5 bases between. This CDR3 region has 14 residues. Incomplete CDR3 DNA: TGTGCCAGCAGCCAGACAGTTTCCAACGAAAGATTATTT. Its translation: CASSQTVSNERLF. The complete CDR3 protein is CASSQTVSNERLFF.

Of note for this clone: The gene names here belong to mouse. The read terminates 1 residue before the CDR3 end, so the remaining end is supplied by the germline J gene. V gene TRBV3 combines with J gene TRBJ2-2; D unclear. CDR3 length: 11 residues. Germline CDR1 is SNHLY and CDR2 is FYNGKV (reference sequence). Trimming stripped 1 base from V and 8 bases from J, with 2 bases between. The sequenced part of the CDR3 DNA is TGTGCCAGCAGCTTAGATGGGCAGCTCTAC. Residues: CASSLDGQLY. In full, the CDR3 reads CASSLDGQLYF.

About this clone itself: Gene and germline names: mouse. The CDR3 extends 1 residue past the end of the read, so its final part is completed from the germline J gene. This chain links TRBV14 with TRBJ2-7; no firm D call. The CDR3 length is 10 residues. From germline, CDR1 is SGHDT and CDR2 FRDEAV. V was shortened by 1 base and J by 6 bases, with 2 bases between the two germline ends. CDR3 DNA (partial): TGTGCCAGCAGTTTCACTGAACAGTAC. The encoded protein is CASSFTEQY. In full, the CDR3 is CASSFTEQYF.

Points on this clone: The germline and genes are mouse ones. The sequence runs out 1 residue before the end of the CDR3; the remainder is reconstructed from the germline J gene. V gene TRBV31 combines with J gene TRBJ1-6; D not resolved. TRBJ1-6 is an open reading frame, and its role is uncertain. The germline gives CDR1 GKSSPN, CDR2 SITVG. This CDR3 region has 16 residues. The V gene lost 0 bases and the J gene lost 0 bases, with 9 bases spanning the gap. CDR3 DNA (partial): TGTGCCTGGAGTCTAGGGCAGGATTCCTATAATTCGCCCCTCTAC. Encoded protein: CAWSLGQDSYNSPLY. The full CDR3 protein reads CAWSLGQDSYNSPLYF.

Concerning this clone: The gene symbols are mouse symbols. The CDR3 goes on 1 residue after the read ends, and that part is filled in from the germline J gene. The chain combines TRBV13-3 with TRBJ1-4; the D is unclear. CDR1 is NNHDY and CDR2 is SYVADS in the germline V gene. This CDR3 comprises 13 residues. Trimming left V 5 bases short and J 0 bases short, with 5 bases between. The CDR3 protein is CASRQISNERLFF. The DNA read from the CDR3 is TGTGCCAGCAGGCAGATTTCCAACGAAAGATTATTT.

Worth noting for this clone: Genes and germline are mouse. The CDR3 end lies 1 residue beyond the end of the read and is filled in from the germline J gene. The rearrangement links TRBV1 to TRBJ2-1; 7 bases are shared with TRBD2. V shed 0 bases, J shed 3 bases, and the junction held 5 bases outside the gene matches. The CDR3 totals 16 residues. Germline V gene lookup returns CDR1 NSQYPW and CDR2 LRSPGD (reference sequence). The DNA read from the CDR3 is TGCACCTGCAGTGCAGAGCTGGGGGAGTCCTATGCTGAGCAGTTC. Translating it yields CTCSAELGESYAEQF. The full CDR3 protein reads CTCSAELGESYAEQFF. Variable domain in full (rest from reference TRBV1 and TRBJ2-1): VTLLEQNPRWRLVPRGQAVNLRCILKNSQYPWMSWYQQDLQKQLQWLFTLRSPGDKEVKSLPGADYLATRVTDTELRLQVANMSQGRTLYCTCSAELGESYAEQFFGPGTRLTVL.

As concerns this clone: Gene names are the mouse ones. This chain's CDR3 is CASSLTGAGTGQLYF. The DNA read from the CDR3 is TGTGCCAGCAGTTTGACGGGGGCTGGGACCGGGCAGCTCTAC. V and J are TRBV14 and TRBJ2-2; D possibly matches TRBD1 or TRBD2 (6 bases each). Coverage ceases 1 residue before the CDR3 finishes, and the germline J gene fills in the end. The CDR3 consists of 15 residues. Germline V gives CDR1 SGHDT, CDR2 FRDEAV. Trimming cost V 2 bases and J 5 bases, with 13 bases left between them.

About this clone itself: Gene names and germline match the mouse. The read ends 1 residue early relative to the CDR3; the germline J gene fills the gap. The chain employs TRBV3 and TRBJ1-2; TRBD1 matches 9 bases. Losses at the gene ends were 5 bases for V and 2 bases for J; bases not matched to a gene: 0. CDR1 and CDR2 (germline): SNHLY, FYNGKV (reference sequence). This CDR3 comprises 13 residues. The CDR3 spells CASSGTGNSDYTF. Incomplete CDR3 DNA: TGTGCCAGCAGCGGGACAGGGAACTCCGACTACACC.

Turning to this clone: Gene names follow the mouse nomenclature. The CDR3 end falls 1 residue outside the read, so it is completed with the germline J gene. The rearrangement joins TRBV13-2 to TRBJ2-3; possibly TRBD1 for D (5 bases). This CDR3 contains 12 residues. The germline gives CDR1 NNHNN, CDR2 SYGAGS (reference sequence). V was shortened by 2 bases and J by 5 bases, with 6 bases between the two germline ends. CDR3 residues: CASGEGVETLYF. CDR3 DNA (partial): TGTGCCAGCGGTGAAGGGGTAGAAACGCTGTAT.

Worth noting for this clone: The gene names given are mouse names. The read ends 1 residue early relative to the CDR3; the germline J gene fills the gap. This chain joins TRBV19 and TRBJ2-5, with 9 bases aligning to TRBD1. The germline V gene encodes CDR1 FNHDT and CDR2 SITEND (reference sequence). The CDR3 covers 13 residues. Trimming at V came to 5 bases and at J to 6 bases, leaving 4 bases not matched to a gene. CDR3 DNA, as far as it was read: TGTGCCAGCAGCTCCGGGACAGGGGACACCCAGTAC. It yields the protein CASSSGTGDTQY. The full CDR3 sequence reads CASSSGTGDTQYF. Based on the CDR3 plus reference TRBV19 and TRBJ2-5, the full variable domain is GGIITQTPKFLIGQEGQKLTLKCQQNFNHDTMYWYRQDSGKGLRLIYYSITENDLQKGDLSEGYDASREKKSSFSLTVTSAQKNEMAVFLCASSSGTGDTQYFGPGTRLLVL.

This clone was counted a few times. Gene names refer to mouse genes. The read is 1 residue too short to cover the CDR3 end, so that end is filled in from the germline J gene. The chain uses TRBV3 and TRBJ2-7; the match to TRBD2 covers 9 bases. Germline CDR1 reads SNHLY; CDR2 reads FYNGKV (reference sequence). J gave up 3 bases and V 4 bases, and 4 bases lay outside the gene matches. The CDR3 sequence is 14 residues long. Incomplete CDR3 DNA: TGTGCCAGCAGCTCGACTGGGGGAGGCTATGAACAGTAC. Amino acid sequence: CASSSTGGGYEQY. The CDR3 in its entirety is CASSSTGGGYEQYF.

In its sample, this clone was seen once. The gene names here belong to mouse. Partial CDR3 DNA: TGTGCCAGCAGCTACGGCAGGGGTTCCTATAATTCGCCCCTCTAC. Its protein product is CASSYGRGSYNSPLY. The complete CDR3 protein is CASSYGRGSYNSPLYF. This chain uses TRBV4 with TRBJ1-6, with D possibly TRBD1 on 6 matching bases. From the germline J gene comes the end of the CDR3, since the read stops 1 residue before it. TRBJ1-6 counts as an open reading frame of uncertain function. This CDR3 contains 16 residues. CDR1 LGHDT and CDR2 YNNKQL come from the germline V gene (reference sequence). The V gene lost 3 bases and the J gene lost 0 bases, with 9 bases spanning the gap.